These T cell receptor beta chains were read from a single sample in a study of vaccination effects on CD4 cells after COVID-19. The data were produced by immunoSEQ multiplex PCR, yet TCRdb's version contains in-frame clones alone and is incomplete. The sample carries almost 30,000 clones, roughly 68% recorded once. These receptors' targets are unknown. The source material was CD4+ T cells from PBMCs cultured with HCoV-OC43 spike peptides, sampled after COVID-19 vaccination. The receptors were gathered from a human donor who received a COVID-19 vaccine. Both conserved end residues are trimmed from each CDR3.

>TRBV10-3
AINTRAADTQY
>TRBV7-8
ASSFSLQGANSPLH
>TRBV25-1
ASSEWGTSGNTIY
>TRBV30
AWSAGYGQPQH
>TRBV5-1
ASSLAGVFGESGNQPQH
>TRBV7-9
ASSLEENTEAF
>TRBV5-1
ASSSGTGGVYNEQF
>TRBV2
ASSRNVYEQY
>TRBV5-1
ASSLEVGGYT
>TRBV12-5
ASGLVLAGDANEQF
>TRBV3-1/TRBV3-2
ASSQLDRVSGELF
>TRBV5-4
ASSPAGTSGRTGETQY
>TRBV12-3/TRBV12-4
ASSRRGADTQY
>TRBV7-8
ASSPMRGISYNEQF
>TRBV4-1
ASSQVGGFQPQH
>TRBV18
ASSPPGTGTQY
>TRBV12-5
ASGGRLAGFSEQF
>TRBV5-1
ASSLGSMGDTQY
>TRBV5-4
ASSLRSAKNSYNEQF
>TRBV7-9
ASSLGGSNEQY
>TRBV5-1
ASRIDLNTEAF
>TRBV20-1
SARLGEQY
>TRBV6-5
ASRATDTQY
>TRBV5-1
ASSLAVAGGHEQF
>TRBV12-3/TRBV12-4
ASSMGGTQY
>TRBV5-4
ASSSGQVKYYEQY
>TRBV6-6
ASSYGTANNEQF
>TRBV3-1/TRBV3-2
ASSRRRSGYGPNEKLF
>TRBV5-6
ASSLAGTTQETQY
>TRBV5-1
ASSLIAAKNIQY
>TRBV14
ASSQGFQDIWSSYEQY
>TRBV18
ASSPDLAGSGKTQY
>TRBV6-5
ASSYRLAETGELF
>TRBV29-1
SVGLDYEQY
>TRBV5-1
ASSLEVIGNTGELF
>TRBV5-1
ASSFAPLGDSGNTIY